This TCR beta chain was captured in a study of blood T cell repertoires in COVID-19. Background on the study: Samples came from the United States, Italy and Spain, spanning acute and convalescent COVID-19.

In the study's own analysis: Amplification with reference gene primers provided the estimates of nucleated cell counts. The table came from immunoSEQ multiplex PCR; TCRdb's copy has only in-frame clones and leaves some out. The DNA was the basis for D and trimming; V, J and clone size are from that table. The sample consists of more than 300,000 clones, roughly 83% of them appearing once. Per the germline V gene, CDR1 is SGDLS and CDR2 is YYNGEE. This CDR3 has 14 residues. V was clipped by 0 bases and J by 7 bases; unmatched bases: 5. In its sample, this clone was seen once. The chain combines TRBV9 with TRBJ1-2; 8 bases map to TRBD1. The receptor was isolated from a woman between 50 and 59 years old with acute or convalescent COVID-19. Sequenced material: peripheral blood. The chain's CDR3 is CASSVDRGEGGYTF. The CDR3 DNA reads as TGTGCCAGCAGCGTAGACAGGGGGGAGGGTGGCTACACCTTC.